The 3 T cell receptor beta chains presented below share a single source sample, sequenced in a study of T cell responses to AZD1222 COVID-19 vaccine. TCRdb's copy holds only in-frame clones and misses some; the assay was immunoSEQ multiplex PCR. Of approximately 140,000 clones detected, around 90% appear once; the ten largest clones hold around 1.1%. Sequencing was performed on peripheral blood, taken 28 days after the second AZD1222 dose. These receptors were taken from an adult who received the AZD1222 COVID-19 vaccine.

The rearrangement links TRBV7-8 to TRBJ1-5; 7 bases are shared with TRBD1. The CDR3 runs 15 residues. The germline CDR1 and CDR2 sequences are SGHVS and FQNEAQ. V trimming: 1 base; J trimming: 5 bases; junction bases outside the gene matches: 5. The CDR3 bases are TGTGCCAGCAGCTTAGTTGCAGGGGGAGATCAGCCCCAGCATTTT. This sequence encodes CASSLVAGGDQPQHF.

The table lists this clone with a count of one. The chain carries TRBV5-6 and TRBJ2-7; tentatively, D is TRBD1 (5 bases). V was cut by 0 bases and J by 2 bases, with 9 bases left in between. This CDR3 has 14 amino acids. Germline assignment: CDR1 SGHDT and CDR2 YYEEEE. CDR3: CASSLDRLPYEQYF. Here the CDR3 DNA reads TGTGCCAGCAGCTTGGACAGGCTACCCTACGAGCAGTACTTC.

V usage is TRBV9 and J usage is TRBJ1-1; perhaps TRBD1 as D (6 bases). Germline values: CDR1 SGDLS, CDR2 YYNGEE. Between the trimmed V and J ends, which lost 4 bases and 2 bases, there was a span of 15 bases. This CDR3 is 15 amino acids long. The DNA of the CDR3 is TGTGCCAGCAGCCCCTGGGGGGGCTTTAACACTGAAGCTTTCTTT. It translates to CASSPWGGFNTEAFF.